These T cell receptor beta chains were read from a single sample in a study of patients and donors after allogeneic stem cell transplantation. TCRdb reprocessed the RT-PCR reads via MiXCR and lists one record per CDR3 protein. The sample has 920,000 or so distinct CDR3 sequences, approximately 19% seen once. Sequencing used blood, either unsorted or a sorted T cell fraction (not recorded which). These receptors all stem from a human donor who was either an allogeneic HSCT recipient or a stem cell or donor lymphocyte infusion donor (not recorded which). It is not recorded whose cells these are; they may come from a transplant donor. The CDR3 runs from the conserved cysteine through the conserved F or W. A D gene is named only where the DNA matches it firmly. The listing skips clone size in some rows; elsewhere it reads once, few, many or a size class.

.	TRBV5-6	TRBJ2-3	few	TGTGCCAGCAGCTTTAGGGGAGCGGGCCCTCGTACAGATACGCAGTATTTT	CASSFRGAGPRTDTQYF
.	TRBV20-1	TRBJ2-7	.	TGCAGTGCTAGAGTCGGGACGGGGGCCTACGAGCAGTACTTC	CSARVGTGAYEQYF
.	TRBV24-1	TRBJ1-1	few	TGTGCCACCAGTGATGAGAGGAACACTGAAGCTTTCTTT	CATSDERNTEAFF
.	TRBV10-3	TRBJ2-3	.	TGTGCCATCAGTGCAGTGGGTGGAGGATCACCAGCCACGCAGTATTTT	CAISAVGGGSPATQYF
.	TRBV12-3/TRBV12-4	TRBJ2-2	few	TGTGCCAGCAGTTTACTAGATTACACCGGGGAGCTGTTTTTT	CASSLLDYTGELFF
.	TRBV12-3/TRBV12-4	TRBJ1-2	few	TGTGCCAGCAGTCCAGACAGTATTCCTGGCTACACCTTC	CASSPDSIPGYTF
TRBD1	TRBV6-5	TRBJ1-2	few	TGTGCCAGCAGTTACACATTGACAGGGGCCTACTATGGCTACACCTTC	CASSYTLTGAYYGYTF
.	TRBV6-5	TRBJ1-5	.	TGTGCCAGCAGTTATGACCCAGGGCAATATAGCAATCAGCCCCAGCATTTT	CASSYDPGQYSNQPQHF
.	TRBV12-3/TRBV12-4	TRBJ1-1	few	TGTGCCAGCAGCCTTACCCGCTATGAAGCTTTCTTT	CASSLTRYEAFF
.	TRBV7-9	TRBJ2-3	.	TGTGCCAGCAGCTCTCCCCCAGGGGCCTTGAGCACAGATACGCAGTATTTT	CASSSPPGALSTDTQYF
TRBD1	TRBV5-1	TRBJ2-2	.	TGCGCCAGCAGCTTGGGAGAGGGGGCTCCCGGGGAGCTGTTTTTT	CASSLGEGAPGELFF
.	TRBV24-1	TRBJ1-5	few	TGTGCCACCAGTGAAGCGGGCAGGTCCCAGCATTTT	CATSEAGRSQHF
.	TRBV27	TRBJ2-2	few	TGTGCCAGCAGTTCTTACCCTGGGAACACCGGGGAGCTGTTTTTT	CASSSYPGNTGELFF
.	TRBV25-1	TRBJ1-2	.	TGTGCCAGCCTTGAGGGTGCGGCTTATGGCTACACCTTC	CASLEGAAYGYTF
.	TRBV7-2	TRBJ1-2	.	TGTGCCAGCAGCTTAGAATCTAGAGGCTACACCTTC	CASSLESRGYTF
TRBD2	TRBV4-2	TRBJ2-2	few	TGTGCCAGCAGCCAAAGACGTGATAGCGGGAGGTTCGCGAACACCGGGGAGCTGTTTTTT	CASSQRRDSGRFANTGELFF